This T cell receptor beta chain derives from a study of tumor-infiltrating lymphocytes in primary liver carcinoma. This CDR3 spans 11 amino acids. V was clipped by 1 base and J by 7 bases, with 5 bases between them. Starting material of about 480 ng total RNA yielded TCR beta cDNA via a constant-region primer. Libraries covering TCR beta were generated through three nested multiplex PCR rounds (using a slightly modified ARM-PCR). The opening two PCR rounds, ten to eleven cycles each, paired TRBV1-TRBV30 forward primers with a C-beta reverse primer. MiXCR, applied by TCRdb to the multiplex PCR reads, yields one record per CDR3 protein. The data hold more than 95,000 distinct CDR3 sequences, with 60% to 75% observed a single time. This clonotype was picked up many times. Its antigen is not known. Co-extracting RNA and DNA was done with 20-30 mg of unsorted bulk tissue as input. Findings and limits, study-wide: Only about 7.5-25% of top clones occurred in every one of the five tumor regions. The study found a significantly higher top-250-clone fraction in tumors than in blood (p = 0.039).

The material sequenced was liver tumor tissue from sampling region 3. Subset reported: tumor region T3, left-lateral pole. The source of this sequence is a woman aged 55-75 years with primary liver carcinoma and hepatitis B virus infection. The genes are TRBV12-3 or TRBV12-4 and TRBJ2-7; D is ambiguous. CDR3 sequence reads: CASSLGREQYF. The CDR3, as DNA: TGTGCCAGCAGTTTAGGGCGGGAGCAGTACTTC.